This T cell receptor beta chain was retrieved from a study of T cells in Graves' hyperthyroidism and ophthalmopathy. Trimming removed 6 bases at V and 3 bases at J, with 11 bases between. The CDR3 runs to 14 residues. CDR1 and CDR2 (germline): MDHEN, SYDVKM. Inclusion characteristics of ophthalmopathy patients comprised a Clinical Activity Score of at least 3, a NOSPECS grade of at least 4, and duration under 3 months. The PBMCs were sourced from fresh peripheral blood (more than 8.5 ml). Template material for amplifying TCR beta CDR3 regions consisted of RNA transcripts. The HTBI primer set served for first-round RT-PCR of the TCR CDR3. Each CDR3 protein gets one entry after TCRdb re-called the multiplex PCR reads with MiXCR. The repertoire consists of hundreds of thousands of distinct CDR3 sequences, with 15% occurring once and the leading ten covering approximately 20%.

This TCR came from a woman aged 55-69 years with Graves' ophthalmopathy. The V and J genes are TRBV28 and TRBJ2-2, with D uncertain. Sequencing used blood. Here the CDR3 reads CASRLSSDTGELFF. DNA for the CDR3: TGTGCCAGCAGACTTTCGTCCGACACCGGGGAGCTGTTTTTT.